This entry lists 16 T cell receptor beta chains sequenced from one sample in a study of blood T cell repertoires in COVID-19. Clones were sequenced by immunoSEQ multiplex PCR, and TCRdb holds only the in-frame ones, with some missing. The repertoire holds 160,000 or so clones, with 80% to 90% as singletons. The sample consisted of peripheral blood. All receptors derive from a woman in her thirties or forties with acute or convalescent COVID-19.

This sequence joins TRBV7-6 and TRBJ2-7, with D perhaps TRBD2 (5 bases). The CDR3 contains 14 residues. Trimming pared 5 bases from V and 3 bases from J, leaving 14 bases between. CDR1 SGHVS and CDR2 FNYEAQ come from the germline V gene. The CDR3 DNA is TGTGCCAGCAGCCGAGACGGACTCGACTACGAGCAGTACTTC. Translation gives CASSRDGLDYEQYF.

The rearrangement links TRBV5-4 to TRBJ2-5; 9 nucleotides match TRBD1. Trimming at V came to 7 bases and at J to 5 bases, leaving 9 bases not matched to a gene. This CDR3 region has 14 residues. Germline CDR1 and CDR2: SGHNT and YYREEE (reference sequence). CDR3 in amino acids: CASGGTGSAETQYF. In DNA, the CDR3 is TGTGCCAGCGGAGGGACAGGGTCCGCGGAGACCCAGTACTTC.

Here the CDR3 reads CASTTGGREKLFF. The CDR3 DNA is TGTGCCAGCACGACAGGGGGCCGTGAAAAACTGTTTTTT. V usage is TRBV18 and J usage is TRBJ1-4; 10 positions agree with TRBD1. The J segment lost 7 bases and the V segment lost 8 bases, leaving 4 bases of the junction unmatched. This CDR3 is 13 amino acids long. Looked up from germline, CDR1 is KGHSH and CDR2 is LQKENI.

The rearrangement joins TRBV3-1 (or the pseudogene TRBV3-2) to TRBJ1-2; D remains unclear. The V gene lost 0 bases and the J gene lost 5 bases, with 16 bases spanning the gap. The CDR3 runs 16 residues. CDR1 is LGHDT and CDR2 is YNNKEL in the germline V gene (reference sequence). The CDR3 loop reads CASSQDGGRGSYGYTF. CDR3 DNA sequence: TGTGCCAGCAGCCAAGATGGAGGACGGGGATCATATGGCTACACCTTC.

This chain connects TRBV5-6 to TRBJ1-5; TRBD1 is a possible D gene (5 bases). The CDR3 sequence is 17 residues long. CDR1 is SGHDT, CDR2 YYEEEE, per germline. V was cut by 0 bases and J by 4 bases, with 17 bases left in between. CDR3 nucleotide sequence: TGTGCCAGCAGCTTGGGTGGGGCGGCAACTACTAATCAGCCCCAGCATTTT. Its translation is CASSLGGAATTNQPQHF.

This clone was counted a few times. CDR3: CASSAQRGRSYEQYF. The CDR3 nucleotides read TGTGCCAGCAGCGCCCAGCGGGGCCGCTCCTACGAGCAGTACTTC. The V gene is TRBV11-3, the J gene TRBJ2-7; the match to TRBD2 covers 7 bases. J gave up 0 bases and V 5 bases, and 7 bases lay outside the gene matches. This CDR3 is 15 amino acids long. Per germline, CDR1 SGHNT and CDR2 YENEEA.

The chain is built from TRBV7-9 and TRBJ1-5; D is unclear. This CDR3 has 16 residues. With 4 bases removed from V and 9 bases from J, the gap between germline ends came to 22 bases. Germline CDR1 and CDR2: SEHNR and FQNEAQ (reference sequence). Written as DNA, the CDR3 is TGTGCCAGCAGCTCTAGCGAAATGGTGGCAGATCCGCCCCAGCATTTT. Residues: CASSSSEMVADPPQHF.

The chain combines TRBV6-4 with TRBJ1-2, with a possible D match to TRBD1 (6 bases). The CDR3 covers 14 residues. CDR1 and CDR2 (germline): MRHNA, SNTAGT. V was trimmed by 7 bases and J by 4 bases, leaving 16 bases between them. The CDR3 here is CASTPLQGSYGYTF. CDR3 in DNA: TGTGCCAGCACCCCTTTGCAGGGGTCCTATGGCTACACCTTC.

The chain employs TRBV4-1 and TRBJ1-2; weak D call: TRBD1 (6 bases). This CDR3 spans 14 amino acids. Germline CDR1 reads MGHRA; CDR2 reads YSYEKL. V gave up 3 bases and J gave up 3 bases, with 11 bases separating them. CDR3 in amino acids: CASSQGRGDYGYTF. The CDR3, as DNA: TGCGCCAGCAGCCAGGGGAGGGGGGACTATGGCTACACCTTC.

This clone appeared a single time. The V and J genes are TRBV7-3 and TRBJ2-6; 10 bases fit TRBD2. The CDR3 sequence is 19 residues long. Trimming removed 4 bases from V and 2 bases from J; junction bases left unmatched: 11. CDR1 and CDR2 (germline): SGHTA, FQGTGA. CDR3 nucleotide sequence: TGTGCCAGCAGCTCCCCGGGGGCTAGCGGGAGCCCTGGGGCCAACGTCCTGACTTTC. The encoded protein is CASSSPGASGSPGANVLTF.

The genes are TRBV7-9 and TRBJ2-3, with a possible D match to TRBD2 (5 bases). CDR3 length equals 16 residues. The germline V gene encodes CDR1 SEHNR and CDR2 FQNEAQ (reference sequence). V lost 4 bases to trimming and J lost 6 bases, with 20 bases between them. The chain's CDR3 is CASSSAPGKGWDTQYF. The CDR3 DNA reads TGTGCCAGCAGCTCCGCCCCGGGGAAGGGATGGGATACGCAGTATTTT. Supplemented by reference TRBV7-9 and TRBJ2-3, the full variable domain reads DTGVSQNPRHKITKRGQNVTFRCDPISEHNRLYWYRQTLGQGPEFLTYFQNEAQLEKSRLLSDRFSAERPKGSFSTLEIQRTEQGDSAMYLCASSSAPGKGWDTQYFGPGTRLTVL.

CDR3 DNA sequence: TGTGCCAGTAGTATCGATACGGGGTTTGAATTCAACACCGGGGAGCTGTTTTTT. Translating it yields CASSIDTGFEFNTGELFF. This rearrangement joins TRBV19 to TRBJ2-2, with D perhaps matching TRBD2 (5 bases). The V end lost 3 bases, the J end lost 2 bases, and 19 bases lay between the germline ends. The germline V gene encodes CDR1 LNHDA and CDR2 SQIVND (reference sequence). CDR3 length: 18 residues.

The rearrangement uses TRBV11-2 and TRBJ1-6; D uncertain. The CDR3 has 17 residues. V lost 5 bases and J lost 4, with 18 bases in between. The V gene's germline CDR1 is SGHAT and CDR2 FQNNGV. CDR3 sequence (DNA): TGTGCCAGCAGCCCCCGGCTCGGGTCGGGTTATAATTCACCCCTCCACTTT. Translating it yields CASSPRLGSGYNSPLHF.

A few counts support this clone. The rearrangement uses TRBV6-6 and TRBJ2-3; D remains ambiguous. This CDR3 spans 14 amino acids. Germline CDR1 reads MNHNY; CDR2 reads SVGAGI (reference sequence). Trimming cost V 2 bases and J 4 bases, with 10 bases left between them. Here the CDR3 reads CASSYGQQPDTQYF. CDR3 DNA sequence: TGTGCCAGCAGTTACGGGCAGCAGCCAGATACGCAGTATTTT.

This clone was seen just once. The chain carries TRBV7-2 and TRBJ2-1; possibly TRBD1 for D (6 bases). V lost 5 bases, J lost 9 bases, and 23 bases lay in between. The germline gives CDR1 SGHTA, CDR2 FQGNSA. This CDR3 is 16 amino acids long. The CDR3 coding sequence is TGTGCCAGCAGCCCCAGAAGACAGGACCCGAACCCTGAGCAGTTCTTC. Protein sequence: CASSPRRQDPNPEQFF.

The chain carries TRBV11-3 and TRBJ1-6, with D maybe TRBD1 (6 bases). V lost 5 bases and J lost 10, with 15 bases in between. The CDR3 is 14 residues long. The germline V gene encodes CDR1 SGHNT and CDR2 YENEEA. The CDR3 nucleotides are TGTGCCAGCAGCAAATCAGGGGATCGATCACCCCTCCACTTT. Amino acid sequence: CASSKSGDRSPLHF.